This T cell receptor (beta chain) derives from a study of blood T cells in healthy people across ages. General study results and limits: Expanded clonotype shifts may have been confounded, as the donors had an unknown CMV status.

CDR3 size: 13 residues. Germline assignment: CDR1 LGHNA and CDR2 YSLEER. This clonotype was picked up a small number of times. Its antigen remains unknown. Relative to the germline gene, one junction end is altered; a read error may explain this. Healthy individuals of Caucasian origin from Russia, aged about 6 to 100, served as donors. About 10 milliliters was the volume of peripheral blood drawn from each donor. A second PCR of roughly 7 to 11 cycles used a sample-barcoded 5' primer and a J-beta primer mix. TCRdb re-derived calls from the 5' RACE reads in MiXCR, one entry per CDR3 protein. The data contain about 1.8 million distinct CDR3 sequences, 40% to 55% of them seen just once; the ten biggest clones take up less than 2.5%.

This clonotype was obtained from a woman between 40 and 55 years old in good health. This sequence joins TRBV4-3 and TRBJ1-1; D perhaps matches TRBD1 (6 bases). Source material: blood. Here the CDR3 reads CASSQDGDTEAFF. DNA of the CDR3: TGCGCCAGCAGCCAAGACGGGGACACCGAAGCTTTCTTT.